The T cell receptor beta chain described here comes from a study of technical replicates of blood from several donors. Libraries were prepared by immunoSEQ multiplex PCR; TCRdb keeps only in-frame clonotypes and omits some of them. The sample records around 72,000 clones, 80% to 95% being singletons. Trimming pared 5 bases from V and 1 base from J, leaving 9 bases between. CDR3 size: 13 residues. Per germline, CDR1 MNHNS and CDR2 SASEGT. The chain has TRBV6-1 and TRBJ2-7, with D possibly being TRBD2 (5 bases). Input material: PBMCs. The sequence derives from a human donor in good health. Some clones in this sample may be carry-over from other donors' samples. CDR3 loop: CASSPRGSYEQYF. CDR3 DNA sequence: TGTGCCAGCAGTCCTCGAGGGTCCTACGAGCAGTACTTC.